Below, 10 T cell receptor beta chains from the same sample are listed, as sequenced in a study of CXCR3-negative and CXCR3-positive naive CD8 T cells. The study's findings and limits: Researchers report that CXCR3-positive naive cells carry more hydrophobic TRB CDR3s than CXCR3-negative naive cells.

5' RACE that incorporated UMI labels was used to prepare the TRB cDNA libraries. TCRdb processed the 5' RACE reads again and assigns one entry to each CDR3 protein, with no DNA. The ten top clones account for about 1.1%, within a sample of around 95,000 distinct CDR3 sequences. These receptors have no known antigen. The source material was naive CXCR3+ CD8+ T cells from blood. The subset is: CD45RO-CCR7+CD27+CD95- naive CD8+ T cells expressing CXCR3 (TNR3+). The receptors shown here come from a human donor in good health. Some clones in this sample may be carry-over from other donors' samples.

This CDR3 is CASSQQGVNPPLHF. V usage is TRBV13 and J usage is TRBJ1-6; TCRdb reports TRBD1, a call that lacks DNA to check it against. The germline V gene encodes CDR1 PRHDT and CDR2 FYEKMQ (reference sequence). CDR3 length: 14 amino acids.

The chain is built from TRBV7-9 and TRBJ1-5. The CDR3 extends over 15 amino acids. CDR1 is SEHNR, CDR2 FQNEAQ, per germline (reference sequence). The CDR3 region is CASSLDGGLNQPQHF. Together with reference TRBV7-9 and TRBJ1-5, the CDR3 gives the full variable domain: DTGVSQNPRHKITKRGQNVTFRCDPISEHNRLYWYRQTLGQGPEFLTYFQNEAQLEKSRLLSDRFSAERPKGSFSTLEIQRTEQGDSAMYLCASSLDGGLNQPQHFGDGTRLSIL.

The J gene is TRBJ2-7, the V gene TRBV10-3; TCRdb's D call, TRBD1, is unchecked because there is no DNA. This CDR3 region has 16 residues. Germline loops: CDR1 ENHRY, CDR2 SYGVKD. The CDR3 sequence: CAISEPYGVASYEQYF.

V and J are TRBV20-1 and TRBJ2-3; TCRdb's D gene call, TRBD2, goes unchecked for lack of DNA. The CDR3 loop spans 15 amino acids. Germline loops: CDR1 DFQATT, CDR2 SNEGSKA (reference sequence). CDR3 residues: CSARDTRRIPDTQYF.

This chain links TRBV11-2 with TRBJ2-3; TCRdb reports TRBD2, a call that lacks DNA to check it against. Germline CDR1 SGHAT, CDR2 FQNNGV. The CDR3 sequence is 15 residues long. This CDR3 is CASSEGAYSTDTQYF.

V usage is TRBV7-2 and J usage is TRBJ1-5; the D call from TCRdb, TRBD1, cannot be confirmed without DNA. Germline-derived CDR1 and CDR2 are SGHTA and FQGNSA. The CDR3 has 17 residues. The CDR3 sequence: CASTKIPWGLGDQPQHF.

The rearrangement uses TRBV4-1 and TRBJ2-7; TCRdb selects TRBD1, and the lack of DNA leaves this call unchecked. Germline CDR1 MGHRA, CDR2 YSYEKL. The CDR3 runs 16 residues. The CDR3 reads CASSQAAQGSSYEQYF.

The chain recombines TRBV5-5 with TRBJ2-4; TCRdb's assignment of TRBD1 cannot be checked, as there is no DNA. The germline gives CDR1 SGHKS, CDR2 YYEKEE (reference sequence). The CDR3 is 16 amino acids. The CDR3 is CASSLQGQGAKNIQYF.

The V call is TRBV7-9, the J call TRBJ2-7; TCRdb lists TRBD1, though no DNA is available to test this call. Germline V gives CDR1 SEHNR, CDR2 FQNEAQ (reference sequence). The CDR3 loop spans 12 amino acids. CDR3: CASREGVGEQYF. Using reference TRBV7-9 and TRBJ2-7 for the parts outside the CDR3, the full variable domain is DTGVSQNPRHKITKRGQNVTFRCDPISEHNRLYWYRQTLGQGPEFLTYFQNEAQLEKSRLLSDRFSAERPKGSFSTLEIQRTEQGDSAMYLCASREGVGEQYFGPGTRLTVT.

The genes are TRBV20-1 and TRBJ1-2. CDR1 DFQATT and CDR2 SNEGSKA come from the germline V gene (reference sequence). This CDR3 is built from 14 residues. The CDR3 here is CSAPNLAFVDGYTF.